This T cell receptor (beta chain) appears in the sequencing data of a study of blood T cell repertoires in COVID-19 (TCRdb year 2020). For context, the study as a whole: The collaborator samples originated in the United States, Italy and Spain and spanned the acute and convalescent phases of COVID-19. The samples were drawn from the first 160 participants of the ongoing ImmuneRACE study and from 1,254 subjects provided by 6 global collaborators. The repertoires were released in a freely available public database intended as a resource for research on the immune response to SARS-CoV-2. A de-identified subject ID, COVID-19 status, age in years and sex were almost always included in the sample metadata. Where available, HLA class I and class II types were obtained from metadata supplied by the sample provider rather than from assay-based typing. The prospective study material was composed of cDNA or gDNA derived from T cells, B-cell-depleted T cells, or PBMCs. The dataset comprised deeply sampled blood TCRbeta repertoires from subjects exposed to, actively infected with, or recovered from COVID-19.

The research as a whole found: The quantity of clinical and demographic metadata differed by source and by participant and was supplied without curation.

Collaborating institutions collected whole blood in K2EDTA tubes following their own protocols. Collaborator samples were shipped for TCRbeta analysis as frozen whole blood, isolated PBMCs, or DNA extracted from either sample type. For this chain, trimming is 5 bases at the V end and 3 bases at the J end, and the number of junction bases without a gene match is 3. Looking up the germline V gene yields CDR1 SGHAT and CDR2 FQNNGV. The CDR3 runs 14 amino acids, cysteine and phenylalanine included. The DNA shown is the 42-base CDR3, in frame from base 1. About this clone: Its antigen remains undetermined. Base quality data are lacking; no much larger clone is found one base away.

The immunoSEQ Assay, a bias-controlled multiplex PCR, was used to amplify TCRbeta CDR3 regions from genomic DNA. Concerning the study's data processing: The number of nucleated cells in each sample was estimated by amplification of reference gene primers within the assay. To quantify the absolute abundance of each unique TCRbeta CDR3 rearrangement, sequence reads were collapsed and filtered. Productive Simpson clonality was computed per sample as the square root of Simpson's diversity index over productive rearrangements. In TCRdb, the immuneACCESS table is reduced to in-frame sequences with V and J assigned. These tables do not hold every clone; where another copy was compared, an unresolved V gene accounts for under half, and the others remain unexplained. That table furnishes V, J and clone size, whereas the DNA furnished D and trimming. For this sample there are some 70,000 clones; approximately 80% appear just once. The top ten hold around 12% of the sample.

The chain was built from TRBV11-2 and TRBJ2-2, with TRBD2 identical over 7 junction bases. The receptor's source is a human donor in a cohort sampled during active COVID-19. Material: peripheral blood. In nucleotides, the sequence is TGTGCCAGCAGCCCGGGGGGATACACCGGGGAGCTGTTTTTT. This translates into CASSPGGYTGELFF.